Listed below are T cell receptor beta chains from one sample, sequenced in a study of control samples from healthy donors and cancer patients. This table comes from immunoSEQ multiplex PCR, and its TCRdb copy is limited to in-frame clones, with some not included. The sample consists of 65,000 to 85,000 clones, roughly nine tenths of them appearing once. The sequencing input was PBMCs. The source of these receptors is a woman aged 45-65 years with colorectal cancer. CDR3s include the opening cysteine and the closing phenylalanine or tryptophan. A D gene is named only where the DNA matches it firmly. Some rows have no size entry. The others give once, few or many, or a class for an expanded clone.

clone size: NA
D gene: NA
V gene: TRBV6-5
J gene: TRBJ2-2
CDR3 DNA: TGTGCCAGCAGTTACTCATTGGACACCGGGGAGCTGTTTTTT
CDR3 protein: CASSYSLDTGELFF

clone size: NA
D gene: NA
V gene: TRBV20-1
J gene: TRBJ2-3
CDR3 DNA: TGCAGTGCTAGTCAGGCGGGGACGCAGTATTTT
CDR3 protein: CSASQAGTQYF

clone size: NA
D gene: TRBD2
V gene: TRBV7-9
J gene: TRBJ2-3
CDR3 DNA: TGTGCCAGCAGCTTAAGAACTAGCGGGGAAGATACGCAGTATTTT
CDR3 protein: CASSLRTSGEDTQYF

clone size: NA
D gene: NA
V gene: TRBV3-1/TRBV3-2
J gene: TRBJ2-5
CDR3 DNA: TGTGCCAGCTCCGATACGGGGGAGAAAGAGACCCAGTACTTC
CDR3 protein: CASSDTGEKETQYF

clone size: NA
D gene: NA
V gene: TRBV10-3
J gene: TRBJ1-2
CDR3 DNA: TGTGCCATCAGTGACAGGGAGGGCTATGGCTACACCTTC
CDR3 protein: CAISDREGYGYTF

clone size: NA
D gene: NA
V gene: TRBV6-5
J gene: TRBJ1-2
CDR3 DNA: TGTGCCAGCTACGGACAGTATGGCTACACCTTC
CDR3 protein: CASYGQYGYTF

clone size: NA
D gene: NA
V gene: TRBV6-1
J gene: TRBJ2-4
CDR3 DNA: TGTGCCAGCAGTGAAAGCGGACTAGGGGGGAACATTCAGTACTTC
CDR3 protein: CASSESGLGGNIQYF

clone size: NA
D gene: NA
V gene: TRBV4-3
J gene: TRBJ1-2
CDR3 DNA: TGCGCCAGCAGCCAAGATGTTTACAGCGGAGGGGGCTACACCTTC
CDR3 protein: CASSQDVYSGGGYTF

clone size: NA
D gene: TRBD1
V gene: TRBV19
J gene: TRBJ1-6
CDR3 DNA: TGTGCCAGTAGTCTCCGGACAGGTGGTACCAGTTCACCCCTCCACTTT
CDR3 protein: CASSLRTGGTSSPLHF

clone size: NA
D gene: NA
V gene: TRBV27
J gene: TRBJ2-2
CDR3 DNA: TGTGCCAGCAGCCCGGGGCCGACTTGGAACACCGGGGAGCTGTTTTTT
CDR3 protein: CASSPGPTWNTGELFF

clone size: NA
D gene: TRBD1
V gene: TRBV4-1
J gene: TRBJ2-3
CDR3 DNA: TGCGCCAGCAGCCCAGCGAGGGGGCCCGCAGATACGCAGTATTTT
CDR3 protein: CASSPARGPADTQYF

clone size: NA
D gene: NA
V gene: TRBV10-2
J gene: TRBJ1-6
CDR3 DNA: TGCGCCAGCAGGACAGTCTATAATTCACCCCTCCACTTT
CDR3 protein: CASRTVYNSPLHF

clone size: NA
D gene: NA
V gene: TRBV5-1
J gene: TRBJ2-5
CDR3 DNA: TGCGCCAGCAGCTTGGGGCAGGGAAGGGAGACCCAGTACTTC
CDR3 protein: CASSLGQGRETQYF

clone size: NA
D gene: NA
V gene: TRBV10-3
J gene: TRBJ2-3
CDR3 DNA: TGTGCCATCAGCTCGGAGGCTAGCACAGATACGCAGTATTTT
CDR3 protein: CAISSEASTDTQYF

clone size: NA
D gene: TRBD1
V gene: TRBV7-2
J gene: TRBJ1-2
CDR3 DNA: TGTGCCAGCAGCTTAAGTGGGACAGGGACGAACTATGGCTACACCTTC
CDR3 protein: CASSLSGTGTNYGYTF

clone size: NA
D gene: NA
V gene: TRBV30
J gene: TRBJ1-1
CDR3 DNA: TGTGCCTGGAGTGAAGTGATGAACACTGAAGCTTTCTTT
CDR3 protein: CAWSEVMNTEAFF

clone size: NA
D gene: TRBD2
V gene: TRBV5-8
J gene: TRBJ2-1
CDR3 DNA: TGTGCCAGCGCTAGCGGGGAGTTCTACAATGAGCAGTTCTTC
CDR3 protein: CASASGEFYNEQFF

clone size: NA
D gene: NA
V gene: TRBV11-2
J gene: TRBJ2-3
CDR3 DNA: TGTGCCAGCAGCCCCGGGGAGGGGGGGACAGATACGCAGTATTTT
CDR3 protein: CASSPGEGGTDTQYF

clone size: NA
D gene: NA
V gene: TRBV19
J gene: TRBJ2-2
CDR3 DNA: TGTGCCAGTAGTCCTAGGGTGGTCGGGGAGCTGTTTTTT
CDR3 protein: CASSPRVVGELFF

clone size: once
D gene: TRBD1
V gene: TRBV6-2/TRBV6-3
J gene: TRBJ2-2
CDR3 DNA: TGTGCCAGCAGTTACTTCGGGACAGATAGACCCGGGGAGCTGTTTTTT
CDR3 protein: CASSYFGTDRPGELFF

clone size: NA
D gene: NA
V gene: TRBV28
J gene: TRBJ1-6
CDR3 DNA: TGTGCCAGCAGTGGGACCCACGTCTATAATTCACCCCTCCACTTT
CDR3 protein: CASSGTHVYNSPLHF